Below, one T cell receptor beta chain is given with its context. The antigen is not known. The entry originates in a study of post-analysis software for immune sequencing data. The CDR3 sequence is 15 residues long. Deletions cut 5 bases from V and 0 bases from J, with 10 bases between. Germline CDR1 and CDR2: SEHNR and FQNEAQ (reference sequence). Points from the study as a whole: Included in a set of roughly five TRBV segments more frequent in patients than controls were TRBV5-6, TRBV5-1 and TRBV20-1. Significantly lower normalized Chao1 diversity was found in patients with multiple sclerosis relative to controls. By F measure, samples from a shared preparation batch strongly co-clustered.

Unique molecular identifiers were present in the TCR beta cDNA libraries. Some 500,000 cDNA molecules were obtained per 1 to 10 million input T cells. Each CDR3 protein is one row after TCRdb ran MiXCR on the PCR reads. The data contain approximately 570,000 distinct CDR3 sequences, roughly 46% of them singletons. The chain links TRBV7-9 to TRBJ2-2, with D maybe TRBD1 (5 bases). Sequenced input: blood. This receptor was identified in a girl between 5 and 17 years old with multiple sclerosis. This CDR3 reads CASSPDISNTGELFF. The CDR3 nucleotides read TGTGCCAGCAGCCCGGACATATCGAACACCGGGGAGCTGTTTTTT.